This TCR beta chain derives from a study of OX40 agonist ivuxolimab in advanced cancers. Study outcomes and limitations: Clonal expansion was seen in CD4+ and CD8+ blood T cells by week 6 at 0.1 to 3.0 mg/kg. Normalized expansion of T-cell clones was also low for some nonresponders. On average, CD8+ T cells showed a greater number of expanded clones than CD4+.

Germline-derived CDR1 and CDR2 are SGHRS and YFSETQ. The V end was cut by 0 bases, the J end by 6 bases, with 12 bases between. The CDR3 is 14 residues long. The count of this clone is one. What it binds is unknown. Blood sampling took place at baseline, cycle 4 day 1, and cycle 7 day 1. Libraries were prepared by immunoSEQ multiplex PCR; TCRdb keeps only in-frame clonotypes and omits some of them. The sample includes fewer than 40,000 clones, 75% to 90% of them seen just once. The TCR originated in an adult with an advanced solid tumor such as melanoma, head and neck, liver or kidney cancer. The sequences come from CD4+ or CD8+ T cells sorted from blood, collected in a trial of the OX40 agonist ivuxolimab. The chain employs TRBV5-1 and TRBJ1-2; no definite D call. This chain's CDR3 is CASSLASGGDGYTF. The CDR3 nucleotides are TGCGCCAGCAGCTTGGCCAGTGGAGGAGATGGCTACACCTTC.